This is a list of T cell receptor beta chains from one sample in a study of cytotoxic CD8 clonotypes in ibrutinib-treated CLL. Profiling relied on immunoSEQ multiplex PCR, and the TCRdb table lists in-frame clones only, not all of them. The top ten hold 35% to 40% of the sample, which has about 120,000 clones, approximately 56% seen once. The sequences come from PBMCs, collected after 24 months of ibrutinib treatment. These receptors were obtained from a human donor with chronic lymphocytic leukemia. Both conserved end residues are part of each CDR3. D genes are given only for firm matches. Rows give clone size only sometimes, using once, few, many, or a class for an expanded clone.

CDR3aa	CDR3nt	abundance	d_gene	v_gene	j_gene
CAWSRTGVGQPQHF	TGTGCCTGGAGTCGGACAGGGGTAGGTCAGCCCCAGCATTTT	few	TRBD1	TRBV30	TRBJ1-5
CSALQGTGIKRTQYF	TGCAGCGCCCTCCAAGGGACAGGGATCAAGAGAACCCAGTACTTC	.	TRBD1	TRBV29-1	TRBJ2-5
CASSLKTGGLAAFF	TGTGCCAGCAGTCTAAAGACAGGGGGCTTGGCCGCTTTCTTT	.	TRBD1	TRBV6-1	TRBJ1-1
CASSWETSGEETQYF	TGTGCCAGCAGTTGGGAGACTAGCGGGGAAGAGACCCAGTACTTC	few	TRBD2	TRBV2	TRBJ2-5
CASSLTSNQPQHF	TGTGCCAGCAGCTTGACCAGCAATCAGCCCCAGCATTTT	.	.	TRBV5-6	TRBJ1-5
CASSPVGYEQYF	TGCGCCAGCAGTCCCGTCGGCTACGAGCAGTACTTC	.	.	TRBV5-1	TRBJ2-7
CASSHQTGRGNIQYF	TGTGCCAGCAGCCACCAAACAGGGCGGGGAAACATTCAGTACTTC	.	.	TRBV9	TRBJ2-4
CACQGAYEQYF	TGTGCCTGTCAGGGGGCCTACGAGCAGTACTTC	.	TRBD1	TRBV30	TRBJ2-7
CSVVAGTDTQYF	TGCAGCGTTGTCGCTGGTACAGATACGCAGTATTTT	.	.	TRBV29-1	TRBJ2-3
CASSLLGTSGQETQYF	TGCGCCAGCAGCTTGTTAGGGACTAGCGGCCAAGAGACCCAGTACTTC	.	TRBD2	TRBV5-1	TRBJ2-5
CASSPPLGYNEQFF	TGTGCCAGCAGCCCACCGCTCGGCTACAATGAGCAGTTCTTC	.	.	TRBV4-2	TRBJ2-1
CASSPQVNSYEQYF	TGTGCCAGCAGCCCACAGGTAAATTCCTACGAGCAGTACTTC	.	.	TRBV7-2	TRBJ2-7
CASSSPGQGTNEQFF	TGTGCCAGTAGTTCGCCAGGACAGGGCACCAATGAGCAGTTCTTC	.	TRBD1	TRBV19	TRBJ2-1
CASSGQGSVTQYF	TGTGCCAGCAGTGGCCAGGGAAGCGTTACGCAGTATTTT	.	.	TRBV25-1	TRBJ2-3
CASSRQGTTSSYEQYF	TGCGCCAGCAGTCGACAGGGCACTACCTCGTCCTACGAGCAGTACTTC	.	TRBD1	TRBV5-1	TRBJ2-7
CASSSWTEEETQYF	TGTGCCAGCAGCTCTTGGACTGAGGAAGAGACCCAGTACTTC	.	.	TRBV5-6	TRBJ2-5
CASSETPNEKLFF	TGTGCCAGCAGCGAGACTCCTAATGAAAAACTGTTTTTT	few	.	TRBV9	TRBJ1-4
CASSPLLQGADTEAFF	TGTGCCAGCTCACCACTCTTACAGGGGGCGGACACTGAAGCTTTCTTT	.	TRBD1	TRBV18	TRBJ1-1
CSVMDSRIPETQYF	TGCAGCGTGATGGACTCCCGCATCCCGGAGACCCAGTACTTC	.	.	TRBV29-1	TRBJ2-5
CASSDGHHPSYEQYF	TGTGCCAGCAGCGATGGACACCACCCCTCCTACGAGCAGTACTTC	.	.	TRBV5-6	TRBJ2-7
CSVGQGETGELFF	TGCAGCGTTGGACAGGGGGAGACCGGGGAGCTGTTTTTT	once	TRBD1	TRBV29-1	TRBJ2-2
CASKTADTQYF	TGTGCCTCTAAGACGGCAGATACGCAGTATTTT	.	.	TRBV10-3	TRBJ2-3
CASSVGDKAYGYTF	TGTGCCAGCAGCGTAGGGGACAAGGCCTATGGCTACACCTTC	.	.	TRBV9	TRBJ1-2
CASSPSPGTVPGELFF	TGTGCCAGCAGCCCCAGCCCCGGGACAGTTCCCGGGGAGCTGTTTTTT	.	TRBD1	TRBV5-8	TRBJ2-2
CSVDPPGGQETQYF	TGCAGCGTCGATCCACCAGGGGGTCAAGAGACCCAGTACTTC	once	TRBD1	TRBV29-1	TRBJ2-5
CSAREGTEAFF	TGCAGTGCTAGAGAGGGCACTGAAGCTTTCTTT	.	.	TRBV20-1	TRBJ1-1
CASTGPGGYTF	TGTGCCAGTACAGGGCCTGGTGGCTACACCTTC	.	.	TRBV6-5	TRBJ1-2
CASSLAFGTSYEQYF	TGTGCCAGCAGCTTAGCTTTTGGCACTTCCTACGAGCAGTACTTC	.	.	TRBV11-1	TRBJ2-7
CASSLLGASSADTQYF	TGCGCCAGCAGCTTGCTGGGGGCTAGTAGCGCAGATACGCAGTATTTT	.	.	TRBV5-1	TRBJ2-3
CASSGGDYNEQFF	TGTGCCAGCAGCGGCGGGGACTACAATGAGCAGTTCTTC	few	.	TRBV7-7	TRBJ2-1
CASTYTINSPLHF	TGTGCCAGCACGTACACGATCAATTCACCCCTCCACTTT	few	.	TRBV25-1	TRBJ1-6
CASSLADRAGTQYF	TGTGCCAGCAGCTTAGCGGACAGGGCTGGAACCCAGTACTTC	.	TRBD1	TRBV11-1	TRBJ2-5
CASSPLPRTGGSYEQYF	TGTGCCAGCAGCCCCCTCCCAAGGACAGGGGGATCCTACGAGCAGTACTTC	.	TRBD1	TRBV7-3	TRBJ2-7
CASSQAGAGGDNEQFF	TGTGCCAGCAGCCAAGCAGGTGCCGGGGGGGACAATGAGCAGTTCTTC	.	TRBD2	TRBV4-2	TRBJ2-1
CATSRVDGGNTIYF	TGTGCCACCAGCAGAGTAGACGGTGGAAACACCATATATTTT	.	.	TRBV15	TRBJ1-3
CASSTGGSSYGYTF	TGCGCCAGTTCAACCGGGGGCTCCAGCTATGGCTACACCTTC	many	.	TRBV5-1	TRBJ1-2
CASSEVSPSTDTQYF	TGTGCCAGCAGTGAAGTCAGTCCCAGCACAGATACGCAGTATTTT	.	.	TRBV2	TRBJ2-3
CASSLWGSGELFF	TGTGCCAGCAGTTTGTGGGGCAGCGGGGAGCTGTTTTTT	.	.	TRBV27	TRBJ2-2
CASSLGLAGQETQYF	TGTGCCAGCAGCTTGGGGCTAGCGGGCCAAGAGACCCAGTACTTC	.	TRBD2	TRBV5-4	TRBJ2-5
CASSQPGTGVDGYTF	TGCGCCAGCAGCCAACCCGGGACAGGGGTCGATGGCTACACCTTC	.	TRBD1	TRBV4-1	TRBJ1-2
CASSYGYRETQYF	TGTGCCAGCAGTTATGGCTATAGAGAGACCCAGTACTTC	.	.	TRBV6-5	TRBJ2-5
CASSPTGIDYGYTF	TGTGCCAGCAGTCCGACAGGGATCGATTATGGCTACACCTTC	.	TRBD1	TRBV28	TRBJ1-2
CASSFEGPTAVGYTF	TGTGCCAGCAGCTTCGAGGGACCGACCGCAGTTGGCTACACCTTC	few	.	TRBV7-9	TRBJ1-2
CASSAQWGLANTGELFF	TGTGCCAGCAGCGCCCAGTGGGGACTAGCGAACACCGGGGAGCTGTTTTTT	.	TRBD2	TRBV9	TRBJ2-2
CASSVYVNTEAFF	TGTGCCAGCAGTGTATATGTGAACACTGAAGCTTTCTTT	.	.	TRBV27	TRBJ1-1
CASREGQLLNTEAFF	TGCGCCAGCAGGGAGGGACAGTTATTGAACACTGAAGCTTTCTTT	many	TRBD1	TRBV5-1	TRBJ1-1
CASSESRRKMNTEAFF	TGTGCCAGCAGTGAATCTCGGCGCAAGATGAACACTGAAGCTTTCTTT	few	.	TRBV25-1	TRBJ1-1
CASSLGRLAGVNTGELFF	TGTGCCAGCAGCTTAGGAAGGCTAGCGGGGGTGAACACCGGGGAGCTGTTTTTT	.	TRBD2	TRBV7-2	TRBJ2-2
CASSMDIRPSGANVLTF	TGTGCCAGTAGCATGGACATCAGGCCCTCTGGGGCCAACGTCCTGACTTTC	.	.	TRBV19	TRBJ2-6
CASSLYPDGNSPLHF	TGTGCCAGCAGTTTATACCCGGACGGAAATTCACCCCTCCACTTT	.	.	TRBV27	TRBJ1-6
CASSLFGGGAPDTQYF	TGTGCCAGCAGCTTATTCGGCGGGGGGGCTCCAGATACGCAGTATTTT	.	TRBD2	TRBV7-2	TRBJ2-3
CASSFNSEQYF	TGTGCCAGCAGCTTTAATAGCGAGCAGTACTTC	many	.	TRBV5-4	TRBJ2-7
CASSPLDRDVGFYEQYF	TGTGCCAGCAGCCCTCTCGACAGGGATGTTGGTTTCTACGAGCAGTACTTC	.	TRBD1	TRBV5-6	TRBJ2-7
CASRRQTTNEKLFF	TGTGCCAGCAGAAGACAGACAACTAATGAAAAACTGTTTTTT	.	.	TRBV5-8	TRBJ1-4
CASSSPSGAYTDTQYF	TGTGCCAGCAGCTCCCCGTCTGGGGCCTACACAGATACGCAGTATTTT	many	.	TRBV9	TRBJ2-3
CASRVAHEQYF	TGTGCCAGCAGGGTTGCTCACGAGCAGTACTTC	few	.	TRBV2	TRBJ2-7
CASNGLGGNTEAFF	TGTGCCAGCAATGGCTTAGGGGGGAACACTGAAGCTTTCTTT	.	.	TRBV9	TRBJ1-1
CASRSQLRQGYGYTF	TGTGCCAGCAGATCTCAACTTCGACAGGGCTATGGCTACACCTTC	.	TRBD1	TRBV6-5	TRBJ1-2
CASRERSDRNHEQYF	TGTGCCAGCAGGGAACGGAGCGACAGGAACCACGAGCAGTACTTC	.	.	TRBV6-1	TRBJ2-7
CASSLEPSGGAAGDTQYF	TGTGCCAGCAGCTTAGAGCCTAGCGGGGGGGCCGCAGGAGATACGCAGTATTTT	once	TRBD2	TRBV7-3	TRBJ2-3